One and the same sample provided the 9 T cell receptor beta chains below, sequenced in a study of blood T cell repertoires in COVID-19 (dated by TCRdb to about 2020). Libraries came from the immunoSEQ multiplex PCR assay. In its TCRdb copy, this immuneACCESS table keeps in-frame sequences only and misses some clones. Where compared with another copy, unresolved V genes explain less than half of these, and the others have no known cause. The sample contains roughly 150,000 clones, 83% of them found a single time. Of the sample, roughly 2% falls within the top ten clones. Sequencing input: peripheral blood. These receptors were collected from a woman older than 75 with acute or convalescent COVID-19.

This rearrangement joins TRBV19 to TRBJ1-5; 11 bases are a match to TRBD1. This CDR3 comprises 16 residues. CDR1 is LNHDA and CDR2 is SQIVND in the germline V gene (reference sequence). V dropped 8 bases and J dropped 6; count of bases not matched to a gene: 12. The CDR3 DNA sequence: TGTGCCAGTCTTAACCGGGACAGGGGGGTTGGTCAGCCCCAGCATTTT. This encodes CASLNRDRGVGQPQHF.

This clone was counted between two and nine times. The V gene is TRBV21-1, the J gene TRBJ2-7; TRBD2 is taken as the D call from the table, unchecked against the DNA. TRBV21-1 is noted as a pseudogene. The length of the CDR3 is 14 residues. Here the CDR3 reads CASSTKRGSYEQYF. The CDR3 bases are TGTGCCAGCAGCACCAAGCGGGGATCCTACGAGCAGTACTTC.

The V call is TRBV19, the J call TRBJ1-5; no firm D call. Trimming removed 6 bases from V and 0 bases from J, with 6 bases in between. The germline gives CDR1 LNHDA, CDR2 SQIVND (reference sequence). This CDR3 is 13 amino acids long. CDR3 in DNA: TGTGCCAGTAGCGACACTAGCAATCAGCCCCAGCATTTT. It is translated as CASSDTSNQPQHF.

V and J are TRBV7-9 and TRBJ2-3; TRBD2 agrees at 7 bases. V lost 3 bases, J lost 3 bases, and 15 bases stayed unmatched. This CDR3 has 18 residues. Per germline, CDR1 SEHNR and CDR2 FQNEAQ (reference sequence). In nucleotides, the CDR3 is TGTGCCAGCAGCTTCTTCTGGCGGGAGCCGGGGGGTACAGATACGCAGTATTTT. Translated, it gives CASSFFWREPGGTDTQYF.

The chain carries TRBV9 and TRBJ2-3; the D gene is possibly TRBD2 (5 bases). V lost 8 bases and J lost 2, with 21 bases in between. The germline gives CDR1 SGDLS, CDR2 YYNGEE. This CDR3 region has 16 residues. The CDR3 DNA reads as TGTGCCAGTTCCTGGGCCCGAGGAGGCTACACAGATACGCAGTATTTT. Its protein product is CASSWARGGYTDTQYF.

V is TRBV4-2 and J is TRBJ1-1; possibly TRBD1 for D (6 bases). Germline-derived CDR1 and CDR2 are LGHNA and YNFKEQ. The CDR3 runs 14 residues. Trimming removed 1 base from V and 4 bases from J, with 10 bases in between. CDR3: CASSQGTATTEAFF. CDR3 in DNA: TGTGCCAGCAGCCAAGGGACAGCCACCACTGAAGCTTTCTTT.

V gene TRBV30 combines with J gene TRBJ1-5; D perhaps matches TRBD1 (5 bases). Trimming stripped 0 bases from V and 2 bases from J, with 14 bases between. The CDR3 length is 16 residues. Germline assignment: CDR1 GTSNPN and CDR2 SVGIG (reference sequence). The CDR3 region is CAWSVRRGGGNQPQHF. The CDR3 bases are TGTGCCTGGAGTGTACGGCGGGGAGGGGGCAATCAGCCCCAGCATTTT.

The rearrangement uses TRBV7-2 and TRBJ2-1, with 7 bases matching TRBD2. This CDR3 is 14 amino acids long. Germline V lookup: CDR1 SGHTA, CDR2 FQGNSA. The V gene end was trimmed by 4 bases and the J gene end by 6 bases; junction bases not matched to a gene: 6. In DNA, the CDR3 is TGTGCCAGCAGCTCCCCGGGACTAATCAATGAGCAGTTCTTC. Residues: CASSSPGLINEQFF.

This clone was recorded a few times. The chain combines TRBV9 with TRBJ2-2; 8 bases fit TRBD2. The CDR3 spans 15 residues. The junction had 4 bases not matched to a gene; V was cut back by 2 bases and J by 4 bases. The germline V gene has CDR1 SGDLS and CDR2 YYNGEE. The chain's CDR3 is CASSVGREPTGELFF. CDR3 coding DNA: TGTGCCAGCAGCGTCGGGAGGGAGCCCACCGGGGAGCTGTTTTTT. Full variable domain (outside the CDR3, taken from reference TRBV9 and TRBJ2-2): DSGVTQTPKHLITATGQRVTLRCSPRSGDLSVYWYQQSLDQGLQFLIQYYNGEERAKGNILERFSAQQFPDLHSELNLSSLELGDSALYFCASSVGREPTGELFFGEGSRLTVL.